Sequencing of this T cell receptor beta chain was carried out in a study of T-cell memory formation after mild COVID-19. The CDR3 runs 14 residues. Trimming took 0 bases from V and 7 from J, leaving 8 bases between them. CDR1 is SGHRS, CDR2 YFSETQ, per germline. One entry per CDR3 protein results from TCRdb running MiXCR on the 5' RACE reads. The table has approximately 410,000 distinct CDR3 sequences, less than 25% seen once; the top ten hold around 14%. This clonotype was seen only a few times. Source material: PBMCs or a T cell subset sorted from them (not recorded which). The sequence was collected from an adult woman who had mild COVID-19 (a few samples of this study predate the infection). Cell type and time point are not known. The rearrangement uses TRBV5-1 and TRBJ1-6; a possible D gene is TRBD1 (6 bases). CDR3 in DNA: TGCGCCAGCAGCTTGGAGCAGGGGAATTCACCCCTCCACTTT. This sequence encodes CASSLEQGNSPLHF.